This T cell receptor (beta chain) came from a study of yellow fever vaccine responses in identical twins. MiXCR was run by TCRdb on the RT-PCR reads, yielding one entry per CDR3 protein. The sample contains 20,000 to 25,000 distinct CDR3 sequences, under 85% of which appear only once. Germline-derived CDR1 and CDR2 are LNHDA and SQIVND (reference sequence). V gave up 5 bases and J gave up 5 bases; unmatched junction bases: 6. CDR3 length: 15 residues. The chain combines TRBV19 with TRBJ2-1, with TRBD2 matching 10 bases. The input for sequencing was T cells from blood (PBMCs), unsorted or a sorted subset (not recorded which), taken before or after yellow fever vaccination (not recorded which). This TCR came from a woman between 18 and 29 years old who received the yellow fever vaccine. This chain's CDR3 is CASSQPGLAHNEQFF. The CDR3 DNA follows: TGTGCCAGTAGTCAACCGGGACTAGCGCACAATGAGCAGTTCTTC. Filled out from reference TRBV19 and TRBJ2-1, the complete variable domain reads DGGITQSPKYLFRKEGQNVTLSCEQNLNHDAMYWYRQDPGQGLRLIYYSQIVNDFQKGDIAEGYSVSREKKESFPLTVTSAQKNPTAFYLCASSQPGLAHNEQFFGPGTRLTVL.